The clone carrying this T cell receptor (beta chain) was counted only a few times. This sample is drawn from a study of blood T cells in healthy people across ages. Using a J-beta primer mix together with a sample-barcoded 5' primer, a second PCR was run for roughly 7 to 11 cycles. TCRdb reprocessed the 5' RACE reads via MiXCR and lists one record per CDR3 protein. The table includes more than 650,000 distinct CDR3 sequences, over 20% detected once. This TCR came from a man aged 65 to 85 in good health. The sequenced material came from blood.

CDR3 DNA: TGTGCCACGACTCCGGGACAGGGGGCATACAATGAGCAGTTCTTC. Its protein product is CATTPGQGAYNEQFF. This chain joins TRBV10-3 and TRBJ2-1, with 12 nucleotides matching TRBD1. The V and J ends lost 10 bases and 4 bases, in that order; junction bases with no gene match: 8. Germline CDR1 reads ENHRY; CDR2 reads SYGVKD. The CDR3 has 15 amino acids.